The clone carrying this TCR beta chain was picked up one time. There are 14 residues in the CDR3. V dropped 2 bases and J dropped 1 base, with 9 bases sitting between them. CDR1 is SGHRS, CDR2 YFSETQ, per germline. This entry comes from a study of identifying expanded T cells in peripheral blood. The assay was immunoSEQ multiplex PCR, and TCRdb's table has in-frame clones only and misses some. The sample lists roughly 82,000 clones, roughly 86% seen once, with about 18% in the top ten. The clonotype comes from a person aged 18 to 75 in good health. The chain joins TRBV5-1 to TRBJ1-1; the D is unclear. The sample was blood. CDR3 nucleotides: TGCGCCAGCAGCTTAGGCACACAGAACACTGAAGCTTTCTTT. Encoded protein: CASSLGTQNTEAFF. The variable domain in full, with the rest retrieved from reference TRBV5-1 and TRBJ1-1, is KAGVTQTPRYLIKTRGQQVTLSCSPISGHRSVSWYQQTPGQGLQFLFEYFSETQRNKGNFPGRFSGRQFSNSRSEMNVSTLELGDSALYLCASSLGTQNTEAFFGQGTRLTVV.